This is a list of T cell receptor beta chains from one sample in a study of Graves' ophthalmopathy and Graves' hyperthyroidism. TCRdb re-analysed the multiplex PCR reads in MiXCR, keeping a single row per CDR3 protein. The sample includes 500,000 to 600,000 distinct CDR3 sequences, roughly 39% of them seen just once. Specimen: peripheral blood or thyroid tissue (not recorded which). All receptors derive from an adult man with Graves' hyperthyroidism. CDR3s include the opening cysteine and the closing phenylalanine or tryptophan. A D gene is named only where the DNA matches it firmly. For some rows the clone size is stated as once, few or many, or as a class when expanded; others skip it.

>few|.|TRBV19|TRBJ1-5
CASSQLSSGDQPQHF
TGTGCCAGTAGCCAACTCAGCAGCGGCGATCAGCCCCAGCATTTT
>.|.|TRBV19|TRBJ2-7
CASSIIGTAENYEQYF
TGTGCCAGTAGTATAATCGGGACCGCGGAAAACTACGAGCAGTACTTC
>.|.|TRBV29-1|TRBJ2-3
CSVEWSSSADTQYF
TGCAGCGTTGAGTGGAGTTCATCGGCAGATACGCAGTATTTT
>many|.|TRBV9|TRBJ2-6
CASSVNDFHSGANVLTF
TGTGCCAGCAGCGTAAACGACTTCCACTCTGGGGCCAACGTCCTGACTTTC
>.|TRBD1|TRBV7-6|TRBJ2-7
CASSIHTGGTGYEQYF
TGTGCCAGCAGCATACACACAGGGGGAACTGGCTACGAGCAGTACTTC
>.|.|TRBV7-9|TRBJ2-7
CASSPRGLAYEQYF
TGTGCCAGCAGCCCGCGGGGACTCGCCTACGAGCAGTACTTC
>many|.|TRBV7-9|TRBJ1-2
CASSLGGSSGYTF
TGTGCCAGCAGCTTAGGGGGGAGCTCTGGCTACACCTTC
>.|.|TRBV7-8|TRBJ2-5
CASSLTGAETPRETQYF
TGTGCCAGCAGCTTGACCGGCGCAGAGACCCCGCGGGAGACCCAGTACTTC
>.|TRBD2|TRBV7-8|TRBJ2-2
CASSPGLAGGNEQFF
TGCGCCAGCAGCCCCGGACTAGCGGGAGGAAATGAGCAGTTTTTT
>.|TRBD2|TRBV10-3|TRBJ2-7
CAISESSGRSREQYF
TGTGCCATCAGTGAGTCTAGCGGGAGGTCTAGGGAGCAGTACTTC
>.|.|TRBV5-6|TRBJ1-2
CASSQDRGIYGYTF
TGTGCCAGCAGCCAGGACAGAGGAATCTATGGCTACACCTTC
>many|.|TRBV6-5|TRBJ2-5
CASRVHGEEETQYF
TGTGCCAGCCGAGTACACGGGGAAGAAGAGACCCAGTACTTC
>few|.|TRBV30|TRBJ1-5
CAWSLLQPQHF
TGTGCCTGGAGTCTTTTGCAGCCCCAGCATTTT
>.|.|TRBV10-3|TRBJ1-4
CPISESGLLFF
TGTCCCATCAGTGAGTCGGGACTTCTGTTTTTT
>.|TRBD1|TRBV20-1|TRBJ2-7
CSARESGQGYEQYF
TGCAGTGCTAGAGAGTCGGGACAGGGGTACGAGCAGTACTTC
>.|TRBD1|TRBV7-9|TRBJ1-1
CASVQSGQGATEALF
TGTGCCAGCGTCCAATCGGGTCAGGGGGCCACTGAAGCTCTCTTT
>.|TRBD2|TRBV7-3|TRBJ2-5
CASSSGTTGETQYF
TGTGCCAGCAGCTCTGGGACTACGGGAGAGACCCAGTACTTC
>.|.|TRBV4-1|TRBJ1-1
CASSQDTYTEAFF
TGCGCCAGCAGCCAAGACACATACACTGAAGCTTTCTTT
>.|TRBD1|TRBV12-5|TRBJ1-2
CASGLVEGARYGYTF
TGTGCTAGTGGCCTGGTAGAGGGGGCGCGATATGGCTACACCTTC
>many|.|TRBV15|TRBJ2-2
CATSRAPGMDTGELFF
TGTGCCACCAGCAGAGCACCGGGTATGGACACCGGGGAGCTGTTTTTT
>many|.|TRBV18|TRBJ2-5
CASSPSQETQYF
TGTGCCAGCAGCCCTAGCCAAGAGACCCAGTACTTC
>.|TRBD2|TRBV7-9|TRBJ2-3
CASSGQREDTQYF
TGTGCCAGCAGTGGCCAGCGGGAGGATACGCAGTATTTT
>.|TRBD1|TRBV19|TRBJ1-2
CASSEENMDRGNYGYTF
TGTGCCAGTAGCGAGGAAAACATGGACAGGGGCAACTATGGCTACACCTTC
>many|.|TRBV29-1|TRBJ1-1
CSVEGQVPNTEAFF
TGCAGCGTTGAGGGGCAAGTTCCCAACACTGAAGCTTTCTTT
>few|TRBD2|TRBV7-9|TRBJ2-7
CASSVGAGDYEQYF
TGTGCCAGCAGCGTTGGGGCGGGAGACTACGAGCAGTACTTC
>many|.|TRBV29-1|TRBJ2-7
CSVEIGGAQYF
TGCAGCGTTGAAATTGGGGGGGCGCAGTACTTC
>.|.|TRBV6-2/TRBV6-3|TRBJ1-5
CASRARQTGINQPQHF
TGTGCCAGCAGAGCCCGACAGACGGGAATCAATCAGCCCCAGCATTTT
>.|TRBD2|TRBV10-2|TRBJ2-5
CASSESRGTSGQETQYF
TGCGCCAGCAGTGAGTCGCGGGGGACTAGCGGACAAGAGACCCAGTACTTC
>few|TRBD1|TRBV27|TRBJ2-5
CASRQPGQKETQYF
TGTGCCAGCAGACAACCGGGACAGAAAGAGACCCAGTACTTC
>.|.|TRBV5-1|TRBJ1-4
CASSFGGREEKLFF
TGCGCCAGCAGCTTCGGGGGGCGCGAAGAAAAACTGTTTTTT
>few|.|TRBV30|TRBJ1-3
CAWRRDSGNTIYF
TGTGCCTGGAGGCGAGACTCTGGAAACACCATATATTTT
>many|TRBD1|TRBV7-2|TRBJ1-1
CASSPPQGTNTEAFF
TGTGCCAGCAGCCCCCCACAGGGGACGAACACTGAAGCTTTCTTT
>few|TRBD2|TRBV10-2|TRBJ2-7
CASSASGRNYEQYF
TGCGCCAGCAGCGCTAGCGGGAGGAACTACGAGCAGTACTTC
>.|.|TRBV7-9|TRBJ2-5
CASSLVGTIQETQYF
TGTGCCAGCAGCCTAGTTGGGACGATACAAGAGACCCAGTACTTC
>.|TRBD1|TRBV5-1|TRBJ2-5
CASRQSTDRGWGTQYF
TGCGCCAGCCGCCAGTCGACGGACAGGGGATGGGGGACCCAGTACTTC
>many|.|TRBV11-1|TRBJ1-5
CASSLKVESPSNQPQHF
TGTGCCAGCAGCTTAAAGGTTGAGTCCCCTAGCAATCAGCCCCAGCATTTT
>.|.|TRBV18|TRBJ1-1
CASSPPRTVNTEAFF
TGTGCCAGCTCACCTCCTCGGACGGTGAACACTGAAGCTTTCTTT
>.|TRBD1|TRBV7-9|TRBJ2-7
CASSGRDRVLHEQYF
TGTGCCAGCAGTGGCCGGGACAGGGTTCTCCACGAGCAGTACTTC
>.|.|TRBV5-1|TRBJ1-1
CASSQDDGSLLSEAFF
TGCGCCAGCAGCCAAGATGATGGCTCTCTCCTTTCCGAAGCTTTCTTT
>few|TRBD1|TRBV24-1|TRBJ1-4
CASARDREATNEKLFF
TGTGCCAGTGCACGGGACAGGGAAGCGACTAATGAAAAACTGTTTTTT
>many|TRBD1|TRBV12-3/TRBV12-4|TRBJ2-5
CASSRGTVQETQYF
TGTGCCAGCAGTCGTGGGACAGTCCAAGAGACCCAGTACTTC